This T cell receptor beta chain was retrieved from a study of OX40 agonist ivuxolimab in advanced cancers. In the study overall: There were three patients with partial responses, one having hepatocellular carcinoma and two cutaneous melanoma.

TCRdb's copy holds only in-frame clones and misses some; the assay was immunoSEQ multiplex PCR. Seen here are some 150,000 clones, 90% observed once, and the top ten hold 1.1%. Autoimmune disease history or systemic immunosuppression barred patients. Collection of blood occurred at baseline, at cycle 4 day 1, and at cycle 7 day 1. This clone was counted once. Its antigen is currently unknown. V shed 0 bases and J 2 bases; nucleotides not matched to a gene: 2. The CDR3 runs to 15 residues. CDR1 and CDR2 (germline): LGHNA, YSLEER. Findings of the study overall: On average, CD8+ T cells had more expanded clones than CD4+.

Source: CD4+ or CD8+ T cells sorted from blood, taken in a trial of the OX40 agonist ivuxolimab. This TCR was sampled from an adult with an advanced solid tumor such as melanoma, head and neck, liver or kidney cancer. The rearrangement uses TRBV4-3 and TRBJ2-7; 9 bases fit TRBD1. This CDR3 reads CASSQDTGGPYEQYF. The CDR3 bases are TGCGCCAGCAGCCAAGATACAGGGGGCCCCTACGAGCAGTACTTC.